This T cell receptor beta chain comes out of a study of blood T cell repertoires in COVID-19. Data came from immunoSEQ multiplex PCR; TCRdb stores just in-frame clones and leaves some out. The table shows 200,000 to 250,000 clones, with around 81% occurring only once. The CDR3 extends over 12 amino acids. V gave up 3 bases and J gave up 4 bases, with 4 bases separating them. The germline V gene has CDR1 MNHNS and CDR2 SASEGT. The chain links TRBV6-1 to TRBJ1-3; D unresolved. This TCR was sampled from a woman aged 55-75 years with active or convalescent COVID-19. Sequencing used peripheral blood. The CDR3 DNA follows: TGTGCCAGCAGTGAGGGCGGAAACACCATATATTTT. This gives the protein CASSEGGNTIYF.